A selection of T cell receptor beta chains follows, all from one sample in a study of T cells in Graves' hyperthyroidism and ophthalmopathy. In TCRdb, the multiplex PCR reads were re-called with MiXCR into one record per CDR3 protein. The sample lists around 400,000 distinct CDR3 sequences; approximately 25% were seen once. What was sequenced was blood. The receptors come from a middle-aged man with Graves' hyperthyroidism. Both conserved end residues are trimmed from each CDR3.

TRBJ2-3	TRBV5-1	ASSQAGGHTDTQY
TRBJ2-3	TRBV7-9	ASSLVGGGPTDTQY
TRBJ2-1	TRBV27	ASSLTASGKGEQF
TRBJ2-1	TRBV30	ASGTPQF
TRBJ1-5	TRBV15	ATSRAPVFDQPQH
TRBJ1-5	TRBV12-5	ASGSPGNQPQH
TRBJ1-1	TRBV11-3	ASSLVSLNTEAF
TRBJ2-3	TRBV18	ASSPLAGTMTDTQY
TRBJ2-7	TRBV18	ASSPGYSSYEQY
TRBJ2-1	TRBV10-3	AISESTAASNEQF
TRBJ2-1	TRBV9	ASSVSLAGENEQF
TRBJ1-1	TRBV7-2	ASSLARSNTEAF
TRBJ1-2	TRBV24-1	ATSDLGSYGYT
TRBJ2-1	TRBV10-3	AISGRGLAGSYNEQF
TRBJ2-1	TRBV7-4	ASTRTSGNNEQF
TRBJ2-7	TRBV30	AWSVDGALTYEQY
TRBJ2-1	TRBV3-1	ASSRLGLADSYNEQF
TRBJ2-1	TRBV11-2	ASSLGTSSYNEQF
TRBJ2-1	TRBV3-1	ASSHRAGGAYNEQF
TRBJ1-1	TRBV7-6	ASSPGQGKLAGEAF
TRBJ2-3	TRBV7-8	ASSLGTSEGTQY
TRBJ2-7	TRBV7-9	ASSPRGTGEQY
TRBJ2-5	TRBV29-1	SVGGTKYQETQY
TRBJ2-2	TRBV7-2	ASRRQNTGELF
TRBJ2-5	TRBV28	ASKDAGGQETQY
TRBJ1-2	TRBV7-7	ASSPLRGANGYT
TRBJ1-3	TRBV29-1	SVETGTGNTIY
TRBJ2-1	TRBV7-2	ASSTLAGGSNEQF
TRBJ2-5	TRBV27	ASRPTVQETQY
TRBJ1-2	TRBV5-1	ASSPAFGGYT
TRBJ2-2	TRBV20-1	SARDSGSTGELF
TRBJ2-3	TRBV30	ASLGGGMKDTQY
TRBJ2-2	TRBV11-1	ASSLEQGGTGELF
TRBJ2-1	TRBV7-9	ASSLGRAGGRRAYNEQF
TRBJ2-7	TRBV4-1	ASSLQDTYEQY
TRBJ1-1	TRBV12-3/TRBV12-4	ASLTGAREAF
TRBJ2-1	TRBV9	ASSSPPINEQF
TRBJ2-1	TRBV6-1	ASSPLAGGSSDEQF
TRBJ2-3	TRBV24-1	ATSGEFYTDTQY
TRBJ2-5	TRBV4-1	ASSQRERGETQY
TRBJ2-7	TRBV6-1	ASSEMRGVPSEQY
TRBJ1-5	TRBV24-1	ATSDRTQSNQPQH
TRBJ2-1	TRBV12-3/TRBV12-4	ASSSFNEQF
TRBJ2-1	TRBV11-3	ASSSLAGSVDEQF
TRBJ2-7	TRBV3-1	ASSQGFYEQY
TRBJ2-5	TRBV19	ATCPGAQETQY
TRBJ2-1	TRBV6-2/TRBV6-3	ASRKSGRPHNEQF
TRBJ2-1	TRBV12-3/TRBV12-4	ASRSDGAGVLNEQF
TRBJ2-5	TRBV11-2	ASSPQGADFETQY
TRBJ2-5	TRBV11-1	ASSFGPVGETQY
TRBJ2-1	TRBV6-1	ASSETIYNEQF
TRBJ2-1	TRBV29-1	SVTPGNEQF
TRBJ2-1	TRBV7-3	ASSSGLANEQF
TRBJ2-3	TRBV11-2	ASSLVLFGGDTQY
TRBJ1-1	TRBV19	ASSMGQGTIWGAF
TRBJ1-2	TRBV12-3/TRBV12-4	ASSSQAPNYGYT